The source of this T cell receptor (beta chain) is a study of blood T cell repertoires in COVID-19. Study at large: Samples came from the United States, Italy and Spain, spanning acute and convalescent COVID-19.

Losses at the gene ends were 6 bases for V and 4 bases for J; bases not matched to a gene: 5. Per germline, CDR1 SQVTM and CDR2 ANQGSEA. The CDR3 has 13 amino acids. Sequenced by immunoSEQ multiplex PCR; TCRdb stores in-frame clones only, minus some. The repertoire includes roughly 70,000 clones, 82% of them detected once, and around 3.9% sits in the top ten. The genes are TRBV29-1 and TRBJ2-3; the match to TRBD1 covers 9 bases. The material sequenced was peripheral blood. This TCR came from a woman in her sixties with acute or convalescent COVID-19. CDR3 region: CSVRTGAADTQYF. In DNA, the CDR3 is TGCAGCGTCAGGACAGGGGCGGCAGATACGCAGTATTTT.